One T cell receptor (beta chain) is described in this entry. The antigen is unknown. The data originate from a study of cytomegalovirus exposure and HLA in healthy donors. Study results and limitations: In most subjects, TCR beta sequences reportedly gave accurate predictions of HLA-A and HLA-B alleles.

The PCR made use of 60 Vbeta and 13 Jbeta primers. Here immunoSEQ multiplex PCR was the method, and the copy in TCRdb shows in-frame clones only, minus some. This table has 100,000 or so clones, over 65% appearing once. Trimming left V 4 bases short and J 2 bases short, with 8 bases between. In germline, CDR1 is LGHNA, CDR2 YNFKEQ. The CDR3 covers 13 residues. This receptor was obtained from a middle-aged man in good health and CMV-seropositive. Input material: PBMCs. This chain links TRBV4-2 with TRBJ1-2; D is unresolved. CDR3 bases: TGTGCCAGCAGCCCTCGGGTGAACTATGGCTACACCTTC. The encoded protein is CASSPRVNYGYTF.